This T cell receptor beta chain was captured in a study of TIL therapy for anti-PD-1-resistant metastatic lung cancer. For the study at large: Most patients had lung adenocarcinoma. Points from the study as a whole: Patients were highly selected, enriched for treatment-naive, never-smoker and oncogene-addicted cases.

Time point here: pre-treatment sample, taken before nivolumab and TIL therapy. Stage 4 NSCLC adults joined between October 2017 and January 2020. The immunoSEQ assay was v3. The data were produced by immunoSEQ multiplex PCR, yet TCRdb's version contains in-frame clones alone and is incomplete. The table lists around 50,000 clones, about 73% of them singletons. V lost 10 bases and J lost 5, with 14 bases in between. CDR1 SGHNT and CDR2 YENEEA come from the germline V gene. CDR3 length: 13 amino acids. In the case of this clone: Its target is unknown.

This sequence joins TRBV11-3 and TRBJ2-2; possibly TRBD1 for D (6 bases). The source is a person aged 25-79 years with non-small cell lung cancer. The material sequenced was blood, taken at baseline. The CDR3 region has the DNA TGTGCCACCAAGACAGGCGGTACCGGGGAGCTGTTTTTT. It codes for CATKTGGTGELFF.